This TCR beta chain emerged from a study of low-dose radiotherapy and immunotherapy resistance in tumors. In the study overall: Members of Cohort 1 were treated with 0.5 Gy per fraction every 2 weeks. The prescribed total PTV dose was 6.5 Gy.

Regarding time point: after trial treatment. As to treatment: LDRT plus nivolumab, ipilimumab, low-dose cyclophosphamide and aspirin (RACIN trial). Treatment combined nivolumab, ipilimumab, aspirin, low-dose cyclophosphamide and low-dose radiotherapy in a dose-escalation trial. Tumors of eligible patients were advanced, solid and lacking tumor-infiltrating lymphocytes. TRAV and TRBV primers primed cDNA for both TCRalpha and TCRbeta. A roughly 21-cycle PCR with a constant-region primer and V-primer adapter amplified TCRs. TCRdb independently ran MiXCR on the reads; one entry per CDR3 protein. The sample has about 97,000 distinct CDR3 sequences; around 21% are singletons. This clonotype came up many times. The CDR3 spans 15 residues. The junction had 5 bases not matched to a gene; V was cut back by 0 bases and J by 4 bases. From germline, CDR1 is MNHEY and CDR2 SMNVEV (reference sequence).

The chain recombines TRBV27 with TRBJ1-2, with 7 bases matching TRBD1. This specimen was PBMCs, taken after low-dose radiotherapy plus immunotherapy. The clonotype originates from a male donor with prostate cancer. The CDR3 DNA reads as TGTGCCAGCAGTTTATCGACAGGGCCGGCCTATGGCTACACCTTC. Translated, it gives CASSLSTGPAYGYTF.